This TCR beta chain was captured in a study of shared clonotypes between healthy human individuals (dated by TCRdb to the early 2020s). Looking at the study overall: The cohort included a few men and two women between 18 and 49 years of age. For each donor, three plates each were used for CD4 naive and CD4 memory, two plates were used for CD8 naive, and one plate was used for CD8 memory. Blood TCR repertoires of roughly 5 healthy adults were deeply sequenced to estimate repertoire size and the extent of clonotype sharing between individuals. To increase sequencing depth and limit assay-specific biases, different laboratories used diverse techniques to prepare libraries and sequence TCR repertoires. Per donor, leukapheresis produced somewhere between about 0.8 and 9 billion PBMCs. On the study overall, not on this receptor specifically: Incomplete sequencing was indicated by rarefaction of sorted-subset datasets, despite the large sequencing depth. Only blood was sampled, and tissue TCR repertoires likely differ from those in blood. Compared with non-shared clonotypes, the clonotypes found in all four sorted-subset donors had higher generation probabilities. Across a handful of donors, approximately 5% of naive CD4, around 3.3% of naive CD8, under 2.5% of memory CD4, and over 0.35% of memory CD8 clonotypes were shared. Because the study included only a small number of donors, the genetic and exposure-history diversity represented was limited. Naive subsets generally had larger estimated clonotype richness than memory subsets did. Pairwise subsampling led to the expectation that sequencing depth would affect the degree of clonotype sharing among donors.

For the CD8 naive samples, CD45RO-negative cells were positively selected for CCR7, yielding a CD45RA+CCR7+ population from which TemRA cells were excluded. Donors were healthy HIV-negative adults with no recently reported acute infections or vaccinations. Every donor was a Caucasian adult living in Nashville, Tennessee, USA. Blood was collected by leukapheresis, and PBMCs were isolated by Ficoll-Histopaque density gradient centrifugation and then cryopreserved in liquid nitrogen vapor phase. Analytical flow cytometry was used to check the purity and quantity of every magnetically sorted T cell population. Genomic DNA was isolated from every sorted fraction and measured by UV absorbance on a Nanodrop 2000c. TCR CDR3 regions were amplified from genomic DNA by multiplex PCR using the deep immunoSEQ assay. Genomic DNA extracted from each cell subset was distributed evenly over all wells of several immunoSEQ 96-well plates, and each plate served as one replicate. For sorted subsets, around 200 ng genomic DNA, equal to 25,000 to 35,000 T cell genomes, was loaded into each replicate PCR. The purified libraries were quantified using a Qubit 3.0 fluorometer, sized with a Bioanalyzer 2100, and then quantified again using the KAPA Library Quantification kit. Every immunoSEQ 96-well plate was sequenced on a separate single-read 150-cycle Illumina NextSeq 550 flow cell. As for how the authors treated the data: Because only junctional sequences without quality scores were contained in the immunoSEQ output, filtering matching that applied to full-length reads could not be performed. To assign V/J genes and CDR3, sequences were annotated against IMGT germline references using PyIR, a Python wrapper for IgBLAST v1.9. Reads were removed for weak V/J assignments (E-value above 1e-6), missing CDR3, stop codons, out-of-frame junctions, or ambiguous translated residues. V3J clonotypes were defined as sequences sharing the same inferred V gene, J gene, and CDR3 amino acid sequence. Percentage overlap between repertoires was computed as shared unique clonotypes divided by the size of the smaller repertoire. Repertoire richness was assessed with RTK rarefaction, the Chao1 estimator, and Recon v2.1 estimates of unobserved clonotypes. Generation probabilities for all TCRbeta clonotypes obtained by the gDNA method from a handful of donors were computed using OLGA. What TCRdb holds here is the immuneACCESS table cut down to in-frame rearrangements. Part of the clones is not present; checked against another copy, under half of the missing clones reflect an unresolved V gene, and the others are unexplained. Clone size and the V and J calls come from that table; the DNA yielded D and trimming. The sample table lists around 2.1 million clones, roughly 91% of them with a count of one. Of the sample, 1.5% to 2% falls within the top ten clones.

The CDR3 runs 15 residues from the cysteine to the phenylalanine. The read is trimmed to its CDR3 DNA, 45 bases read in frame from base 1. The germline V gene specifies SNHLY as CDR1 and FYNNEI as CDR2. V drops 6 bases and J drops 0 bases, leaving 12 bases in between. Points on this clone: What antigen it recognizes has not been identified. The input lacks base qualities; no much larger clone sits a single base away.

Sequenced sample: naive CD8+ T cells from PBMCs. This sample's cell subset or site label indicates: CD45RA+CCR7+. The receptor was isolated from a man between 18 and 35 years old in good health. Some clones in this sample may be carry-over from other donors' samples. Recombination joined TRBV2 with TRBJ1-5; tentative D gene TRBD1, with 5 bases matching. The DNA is TGTGCCAGCAGGGGGACCGATTATAGCAATCAGCCCCAGCATTTT. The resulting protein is CASRGTDYSNQPQHF.